This entry describes one T cell receptor (beta chain). Its antigen target is currently unknown. There are no base qualities to consult, and no much larger clone falls within one base. Libraries were made using the immunoSEQ multiplex PCR assay. As for how the authors treated the data: To diagnose cytomegalovirus status from the catalog of TCR beta chain sequences, a statistical classification framework was built. TCRdb obtained this table from immuneACCESS and retained in-frame rearrangements with V and J assigned. These tables miss some clones; where compared with another copy, unresolved V genes account for less than half of the shortfall, and the remainder is unexplained. Clone size and the V and J calls come from that table; the DNA yielded D and trimming. The sample table shows about 110,000 clones, and around 83% are seen once. The ten largest account for 3% to 4% of the sample. The data belong to a study of cytomegalovirus exposure and HLA in healthy donors (dated by TCRdb to the late 2010s). Turning to the overall study: A later analysis indicated that the roughly 130 validation repertoires were generated on the platform also employed for the approximately 690 repertoires of the first cohort. The study aimed to test whether signatures of past pathogen exposure could be identified by cataloging public T cell receptors. Along with the approximately 650-subject first cohort, a separate validation cohort of over 90 different subjects was used. To predict cytomegalovirus infection status, the study brought together high-throughput TCR immunosequencing, statistical association of individual TCRs with disease status, and machine learning. Study-wide findings and limitations: It was suggested by the authors that the approach could potentially be generalized to other disease states and immunological phenotypes. The classifier was reported to diagnose cytomegalovirus status with high specificity and sensitivity in both the original and validation cohorts. In the study, some 160 TCR beta chains were listed as associated with cytomegalovirus. In a later analysis, TCRs clustered in the first cohort were found to also tend to co-occur in the roughly 120 validation repertoires, with 85% to 95% of cluster scores above 0. Three of the identified cytomegalovirus-associated TCR beta chains were confirmed in vitro to be specific for cytomegalovirus antigens. Across donors, most TCR sequences were observed very rarely, whereas some public TCRs were present in many individuals. The validation cohort had no HLA typing available for a later analysis, so co-occurrence within that cohort was assessed over all 110 or so repertoires.

The germline V gene encodes CDR1 SGHAT and CDR2 FQNNGV. There are 15 amino acids in the CDR3, from cysteine to phenylalanine inclusive. Kept here is only the CDR3 DNA, which spans 45 bases and is read in frame from base 1. From V the trimming removes 5 bases and from J it removes 4 bases, while the gene matches leave 7 bases of the junction unaccounted for. Donors formed part of the validation cohort, which comprised about 130 subjects and was distinct from the first cohort of 550 to 850 subjects. Sequencing input: PBMCs. Rearrangement joined TRBV11-2 to TRBJ2-5, with 10 bases aligning to TRBD1. The origin of this receptor is a woman under 30 in good health and CMV-seropositive. The CDR3 reads CASSGGTGVGETQYF. The sequenced DNA: TGTGCCAGCAGCGGGGGGACAGGGGTAGGAGAGACCCAGTACTTC.